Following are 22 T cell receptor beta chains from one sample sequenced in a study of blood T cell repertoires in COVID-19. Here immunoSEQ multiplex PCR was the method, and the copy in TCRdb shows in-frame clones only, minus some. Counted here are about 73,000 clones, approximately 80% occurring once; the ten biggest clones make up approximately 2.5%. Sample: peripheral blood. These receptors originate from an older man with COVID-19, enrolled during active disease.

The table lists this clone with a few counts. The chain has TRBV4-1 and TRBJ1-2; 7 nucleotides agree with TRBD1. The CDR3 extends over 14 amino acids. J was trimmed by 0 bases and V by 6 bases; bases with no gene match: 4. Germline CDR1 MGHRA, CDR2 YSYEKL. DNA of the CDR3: TGCGCCAGCAGTCCCGGACAGGCTAACTATGGCTACACCTTC. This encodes CASSPGQANYGYTF.

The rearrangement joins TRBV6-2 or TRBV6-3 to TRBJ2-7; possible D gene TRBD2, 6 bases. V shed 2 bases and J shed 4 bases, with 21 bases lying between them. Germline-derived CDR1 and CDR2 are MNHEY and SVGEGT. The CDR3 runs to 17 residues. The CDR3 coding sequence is TGTGCCAGCAGTTACCCATCTCTCGGGGGAGTTACTTACGAGCAGTACTTC. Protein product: CASSYPSLGGVTYEQYF.

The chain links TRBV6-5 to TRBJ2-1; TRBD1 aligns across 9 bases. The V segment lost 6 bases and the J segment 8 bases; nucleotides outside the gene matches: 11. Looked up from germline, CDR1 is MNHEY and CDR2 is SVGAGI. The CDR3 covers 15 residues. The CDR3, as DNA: TGTGCCAGCAGGCTCGGACAGGGGAATCTCGATGAGCAGTTCTTC. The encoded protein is CASRLGQGNLDEQFF.

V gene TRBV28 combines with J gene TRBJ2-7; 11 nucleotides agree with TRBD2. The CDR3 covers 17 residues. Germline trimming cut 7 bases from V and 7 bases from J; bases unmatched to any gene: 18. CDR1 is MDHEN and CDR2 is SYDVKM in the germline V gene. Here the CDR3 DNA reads TGTGCCAGCACCACCCCTGCCCCGACTAGCGGGATGGGGGAGCAGTACTTC. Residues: CASTTPAPTSGMGEQYF. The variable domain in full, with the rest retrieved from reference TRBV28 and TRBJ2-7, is DVKVTQSSRYLVKRTGEKVFLECVQDMDHENMFWYRQDPGLGLRLIYFSYDVKMKEKGDIPEGYSVSREKKERFSLILESASTNQTSMYLCASTTPAPTSGMGEQYFGPGTRLTVT.

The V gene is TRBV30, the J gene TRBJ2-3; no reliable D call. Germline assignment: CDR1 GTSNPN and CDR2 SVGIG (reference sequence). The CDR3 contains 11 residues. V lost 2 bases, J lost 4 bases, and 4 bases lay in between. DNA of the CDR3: TGTGCCTGGAGTCAGGCAGATACGCAGTATTTT. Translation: CAWSQADTQYF.

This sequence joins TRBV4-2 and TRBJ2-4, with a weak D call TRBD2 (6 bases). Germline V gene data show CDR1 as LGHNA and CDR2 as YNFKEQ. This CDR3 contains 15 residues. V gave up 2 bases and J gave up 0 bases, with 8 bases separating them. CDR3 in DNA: TGTGCCAGCAGCCAATTGGGGGGAGCCAAAAACATTCAGTACTTC. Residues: CASSQLGGAKNIQYF.

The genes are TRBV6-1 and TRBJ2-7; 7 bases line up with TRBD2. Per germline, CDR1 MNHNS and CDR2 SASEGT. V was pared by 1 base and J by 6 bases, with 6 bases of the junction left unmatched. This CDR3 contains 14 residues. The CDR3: CASSEGLWGGEQYF. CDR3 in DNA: TGTGCCAGCAGTGAAGGGCTTTGGGGGGGCGAGCAGTACTTC.

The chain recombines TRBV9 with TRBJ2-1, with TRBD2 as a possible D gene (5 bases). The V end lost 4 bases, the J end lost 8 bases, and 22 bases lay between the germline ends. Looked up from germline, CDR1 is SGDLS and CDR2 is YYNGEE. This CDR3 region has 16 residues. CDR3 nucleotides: TGTGCCAGCAGCCCTCCTGGAAGGACTCCAAGCCATGAGCAGTTCTTC. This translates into CASSPPGRTPSHEQFF.

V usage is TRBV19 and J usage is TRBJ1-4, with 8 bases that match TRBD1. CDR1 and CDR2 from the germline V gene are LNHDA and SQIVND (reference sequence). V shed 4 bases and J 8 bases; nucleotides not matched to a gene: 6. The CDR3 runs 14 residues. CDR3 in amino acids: CASSTTGASEKLFF. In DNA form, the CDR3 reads TGTGCCAGTAGTACGACAGGGGCGAGCGAAAAACTGTTTTTT. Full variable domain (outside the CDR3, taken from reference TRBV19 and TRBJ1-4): DGGITQSPKYLFRKEGQNVTLSCEQNLNHDAMYWYRQDPGQGLRLIYYSQIVNDFQKGDIAEGYSVSREKKESFPLTVTSAQKNPTAFYLCASSTTGASEKLFFGSGTQLSVL.

The CDR3 coding sequence is TGTGCCAGCAGCCCTGGGCCCCGACCCAGCGATACGCAGTATTTT. This gives the protein CASSPGPRPSDTQYF. The chain links TRBV5-5 to TRBJ2-3; unclear D gene. V lost 4 bases, J lost 6 bases, and 18 bases lay in between. CDR1 is SGHKS and CDR2 is YYEKEE in the germline V gene (reference sequence). This CDR3 region has 15 residues.

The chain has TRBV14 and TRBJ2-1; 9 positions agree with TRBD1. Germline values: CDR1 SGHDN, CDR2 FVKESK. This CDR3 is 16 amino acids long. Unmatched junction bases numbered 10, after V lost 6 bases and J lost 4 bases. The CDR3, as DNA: TGTGCCAGCAGTCTTGGAGGGACAGGGACATACAATGAGCAGTTCTTC. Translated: CASSLGGTGTYNEQFF. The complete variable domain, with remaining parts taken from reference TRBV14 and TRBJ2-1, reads EAGVTQFPSHSVIEKGQTVTLRCDPISGHDNLYWYRRVMGKEIKFLLHFVKESKQDESGMPNNRFLAERTGGTYSTLKVQPAELEDSGVYFCASSLGGTGTYNEQFFGPGTRLTVL.

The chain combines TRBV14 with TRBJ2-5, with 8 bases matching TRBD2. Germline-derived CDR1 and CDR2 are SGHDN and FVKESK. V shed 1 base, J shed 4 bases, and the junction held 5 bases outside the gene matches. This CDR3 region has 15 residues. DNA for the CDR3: TGTGCCAGCAGCCAAGGGGGGACTAGAATAGAGACCCAGTACTTC. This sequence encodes CASSQGGTRIETQYF.

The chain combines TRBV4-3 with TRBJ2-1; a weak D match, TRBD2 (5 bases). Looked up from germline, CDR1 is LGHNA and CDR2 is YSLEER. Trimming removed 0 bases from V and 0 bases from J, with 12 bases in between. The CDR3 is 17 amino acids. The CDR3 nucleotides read TGCGCCAGCAGCCAAGATCTCTCCAGCGGCTCCTACAATGAGCAGTTCTTC. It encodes CASSQDLSSGSYNEQFF.

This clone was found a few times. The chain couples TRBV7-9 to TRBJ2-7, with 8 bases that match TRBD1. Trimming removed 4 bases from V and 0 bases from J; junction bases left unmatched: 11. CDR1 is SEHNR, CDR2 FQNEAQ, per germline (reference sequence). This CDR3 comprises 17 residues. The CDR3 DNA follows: TGTGCCAGCAGCTCTCCCTCCGGGACAGGCCTCTCCTACGAGCAGTACTTC. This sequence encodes CASSSPSGTGLSYEQYF.

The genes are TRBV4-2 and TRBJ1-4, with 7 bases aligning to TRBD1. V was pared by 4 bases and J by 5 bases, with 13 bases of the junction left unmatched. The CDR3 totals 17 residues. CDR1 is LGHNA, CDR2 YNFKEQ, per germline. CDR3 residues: CASSRSSRRQGNEKLFF. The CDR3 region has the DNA TGTGCCAGCAGCCGGAGTTCCCGGAGACAGGGAAATGAAAAACTGTTTTTT.

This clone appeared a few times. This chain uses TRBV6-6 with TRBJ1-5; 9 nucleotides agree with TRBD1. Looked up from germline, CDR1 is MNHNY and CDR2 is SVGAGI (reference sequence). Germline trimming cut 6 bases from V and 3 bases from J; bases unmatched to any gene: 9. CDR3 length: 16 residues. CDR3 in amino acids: CASRMDRGLPNQPQHF. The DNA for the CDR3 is TGTGCCAGCAGGATGGACAGGGGATTACCCAATCAGCCCCAGCATTTT.

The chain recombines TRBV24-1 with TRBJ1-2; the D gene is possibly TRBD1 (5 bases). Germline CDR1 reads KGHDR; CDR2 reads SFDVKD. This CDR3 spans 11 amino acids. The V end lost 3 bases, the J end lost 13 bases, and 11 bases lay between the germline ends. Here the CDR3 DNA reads TGTGCCACCAGTGATGGGGGGGGTGTCACCTTC. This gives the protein CATSDGGGVTF.

The CDR3 sequence: CASSPSNTGELFF. CDR3 bases: TGTGCCAGCAGCCCGTCCAACACCGGGGAGCTGTTTTTT. The chain uses TRBV11-3 and TRBJ2-2; no clear D gene. Trimming took 5 bases from V and 2 from J, leaving 6 bases between them. Looked up from germline, CDR1 is SGHNT and CDR2 is YENEEA. CDR3 length equals 13 residues.

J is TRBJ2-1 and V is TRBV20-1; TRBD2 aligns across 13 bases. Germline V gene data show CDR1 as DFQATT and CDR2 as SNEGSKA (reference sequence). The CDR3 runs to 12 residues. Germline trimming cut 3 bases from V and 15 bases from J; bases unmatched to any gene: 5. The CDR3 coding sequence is TGCAGTGCTAGTGGACTAGCGGGAGTGTCGTTCTTC. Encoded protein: CSASGLAGVSFF.

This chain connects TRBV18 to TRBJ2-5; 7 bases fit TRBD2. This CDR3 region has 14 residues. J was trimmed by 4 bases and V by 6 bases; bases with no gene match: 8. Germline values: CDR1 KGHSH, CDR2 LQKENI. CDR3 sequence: CASSTQRDRETQYF. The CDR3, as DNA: TGTGCCAGCTCGACTCAGCGGGATCGAGAGACCCAGTACTTC.

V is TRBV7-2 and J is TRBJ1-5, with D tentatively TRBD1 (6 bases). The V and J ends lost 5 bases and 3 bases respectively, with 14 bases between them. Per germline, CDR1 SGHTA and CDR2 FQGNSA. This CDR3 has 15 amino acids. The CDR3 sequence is CASSQGGAYNQPQHF. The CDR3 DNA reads TGTGCCAGCAGCCAAGGGGGGGCCTACAATCAGCCCCAGCATTTT.

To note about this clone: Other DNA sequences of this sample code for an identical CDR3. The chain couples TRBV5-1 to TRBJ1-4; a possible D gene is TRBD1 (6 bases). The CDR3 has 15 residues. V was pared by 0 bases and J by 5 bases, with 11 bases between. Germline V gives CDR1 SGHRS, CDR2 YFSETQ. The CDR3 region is CASSLAGTGNEKLFF. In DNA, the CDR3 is TGCGCCAGCAGCTTGGCCGGAACAGGGAATGAAAAACTGTTTTTT.